What follows describes a single T cell receptor (beta chain). Its antigen is still unknown. No base-level quality is on record; no much larger clone is a single base apart. Library creation used the immunoSEQ multiplex PCR assay. For the multiplex PCR, a mixture combining 60 forward primers for TCR Vbeta segments and 13 reverse primers for TCR Jbeta segments was used. The CDR3 region of rearranged TCR beta genes was amplified from genomic DNA by a multiplex PCR assay. The Illumina HiSeq System was used to sequence the amplified TCR beta libraries as 87-base-pair reads. The authors' pipeline ran thus. A later analysis tallied around 82 million unique TCR beta chains across the 660 or so repertoires, and about 12 million of those chains were shared by two or more donors. A nearest-neighbor algorithm error-corrected the raw reads and collapsed the reads into unique sequences, merging closely related sequences to remove PCR and sequencing errors. V, D and J gene segments were assigned by aligning CDR3 sequences to IMGT reference sequences. For a sequence to be retained, a match of at least six nucleotides was required to both a V gene segment and a J gene segment. Rearrangements were classified as productive when the CDR3 lacked stop codons and remained in frame with V and J, and all other rearrangements were classified as non-productive. CDR3 was defined by IMGT convention, running from the second conserved V-encoded cysteine to the conserved J-encoded phenylalanine. The earlier analysis of 500 to 750 of the donors excluded any sequence lacking an unambiguous match to a single V gene segment. An earlier analysis of 587 of the donors called V segments functional above 56.7% productive rearrangements and segregating when the between-donor standard deviation exceeded 5%. To diagnose cytomegalovirus status from the catalog of TCR beta chain sequences, a statistical classification framework was built. In a later analysis, TCR nucleotide sequences were compared against IMGT/GENE-DB human TR gene sequences so that V and J genes could be assigned. The TCRdist pipeline was used in a later analysis to assign CDR3 sequences and most-parsimonious VDJ recombination scenarios. In a later analysis, each TCR beta chain was defined by its CDR3 amino acid sequence together with its V-gene family, and reads without a unique V-gene family were excluded. A later analysis removed 592 highly shared, low-generation-probability nucleotide sequences to deal with suspected cross-contamination and a sequencing artifact. In a later analysis, a clonal expansion index was calculated for each public chain from normalized within-repertoire ranks of inferred template counts. In a later analysis, generation probabilities were computed using a VDJ recombination model fitted to out-of-frame rearrangements, and the results were checked against IGoR. Hypergeometric tests were used in a later analysis to score TCR-TCR, TCR-HLA and TCR-CMV co-occurrence, with a repertoire-size bias correction applied to the TCR pairs. To estimate false discovery rates, a later analysis permuted the HLA or CMV assignments 20 times. In a later analysis, co-occurring TCRs were grouped using DBSCAN, with TCRdist sequence similarity added in when clustering inside HLA-allele-positive subsets. Repertoires with fewer than 30,000 or more than 120,000 public chains were left out of co-occurrence clustering, as were five repertoires with anomalous nucleotide sharing. TCRdb limited this immuneACCESS table to in-frame rearrangements with V and J called. A share of clones is missing; checked studies link under half to unresolved V genes, and the rest is unexplained. D and trimming were read from the DNA, whereas the V and J calls and clone size are those reported in that table. In this sample the table shows 110,000 or so clones, 70% to 85% of which occur a single time. The top ten clones comprise 11% of the sample.

The cohort consisted of 650 to 700 healthy bone marrow donors. At the time of sampling, every cohort member was nominally healthy, though immune exposures that went unrecorded were likely present. The donor was CMV seropositive and was included in the group of 290 or so seropositive cohort members. A peripheral blood sample was collected from each donor, and TCR beta sequencing was performed on peripheral blood mononuclear cells. The Qiagen DNeasy Blood Extraction Kit was used to extract genomic DNA from the blood cell samples. The sample originates from a study of cytomegalovirus exposure and HLA in healthy donors (dated by TCRdb to the late 2010s). For context, the study as a whole: According to an earlier analysis of a few hundred of the donors, 150 million to 200 million T cells yielded 117 million unique TCR beta sequences and 276 Gb of sequence data. Donor age, sex, ethnicity and CMV serostatus were compiled together with the repertoire data. Roughly 5 DR-DQ haplotypes were handled as single units for association and clustering, since linkage in the cohort was strong. Among roughly 400 genotyped donors of the cohort, an average of roughly 230,000 unique TCR beta nucleotide sequences was sequenced per donor, of which about 19% were non-productive. To predict cytomegalovirus infection status, the study combined high-throughput TCR immunosequencing, statistical association of individual TCRs with disease status, and machine learning. In the later analysis, no new phenotypic data were used to find candidate immune exposures; instead, reliance was placed on TCR beta sequences and their occurrence across donors. Typing coverage differed by locus: A, B, C, DRB1 and DQB1 were typed in about 629-640 donors, DQA1 in roughly 500, DPA1 in 606, and DPB1 in 450 to 480. Every repertoire in the discovery cohort had been generated on one and the same sequencing platform. An early release that covered fewer than 750 HLA-typed donors contained approximately 320 gigabases of sequencing data and 85 million to 100 million unique TCR sequences. Of the roughly 400 genotyped donors, around 81% fell in the genetic ancestry cluster associated with self-reported Caucasian donors. The study was designed to test whether signatures of past pathogen exposure could be identified by cataloging public T cell receptors. Both class I and class II loci were covered by HLA typing, at four-digit resolution. A later genetic analysis used genome-wide SNP genotypes for about 60% of the roughly 700 donors, treating that subset as a discovery cohort. The study used immunosequencing to profile the T cell repertoires of some 600 subjects and linked those repertoires to cytomegalovirus serostatus. An earlier analysis of 587 of the donors used high-throughput TCR beta sequencing to judge whether each TCR beta V gene segment behaved as functional or pseudogenic. A later analysis re-analyzed previously published TCR beta repertoires from roughly 690 donors and added high-resolution HLA genotyping to study TCR occurrence patterns. In addition to the first cohort of 666 subjects, a separate validation cohort of approximately 130 different subjects was used. The full study reports these points: In a later analysis, several top co-occurrence clusters were reported to appear linked to parvovirus B19, influenza, CMV and Epstein-Barr virus. In a later genetic analysis, a missense DCLRE1C variant was associated with V-gene and J-gene trimming of TCR beta chains, and the association was replicated in an independent cohort. Compared with equally common non-associated chains, HLA-associated TCR beta chains in a later analysis were more clonally expanded and had lower generation probabilities. Correlated functional status among segregating V segments might be attributable to linkage disequilibrium, but an unknown experimental factor could not be ruled out. This cohort had only TCR beta chains sequenced, and the lack of alpha or paired-chain data limited which features could be detected. In an earlier analysis of fewer than 750 of the donors, most TCR beta V segments were observed in productive rearrangements about 87% or about 30% of the time, broadly matching IMGT annotations. In the study, about 150 TCR beta chains were listed as associated with cytomegalovirus. At a false discovery rate of 0.05, a later analysis linked around 15,000 TCR beta sequences to specific HLA alleles. In vitro tests confirmed that a few of the cytomegalovirus-associated TCR beta chains recognize cytomegalovirus antigens. Cytomegalovirus status was reported to be diagnosed by the classifier with high specificity and sensitivity in both the original and validation cohorts. It was suggested by the authors that the approach could potentially be generalized to other disease states and immunological phenotypes. According to a later analysis, TCR association rates differed among HLA loci, with DRB1 alleles showing the most associated TCRs and HLA-C alleles showing the fewest. In a later analysis, most CMV-associated TCR beta chains were found to appear HLA-restricted, with HLA associations seemingly driven largely by CMV exposure. Strong co-occurrence of HLA alleles, especially DR and DQ, made assigning TCR associations to individual alleles difficult. Immune exposure information for the cohort was limited to CMV serostatus. Because some donors lacked HLA typing at each locus, the association tests relied only on the typed subset. Some IMGT-functional V segments, including TRBV6-2 and TRBV6-3, could not be told apart with the 87-base-pair reads, so those segments were excluded. A further reported finding was that TCR beta sequences accurately predicted the HLA-A and HLA-B alleles for most subjects in the first cohort. The presence/absence analyses assumed that sequencing depth was roughly uniform across donors, and that assumption may not be true. Because counts were too low, roughly 18 rarely observed V segments, including chromosome 9 orphons, were left out of the earlier analysis of 587 of the donors. A group of highly shared sequence variants was considered likely to be a technical artifact of the sequencing pipeline. According to a later genetic analysis, donors in an Asian-associated ancestry cluster had fewer N-insertions in productive TCRs than the approximately 700-donor mean. Most TCR sequences were observed very rarely across donors, whereas some public TCRs were present in many individuals.

The CDR3 starts with the cysteine, ends with the phenylalanine, and has 14 residues. Just the 42-base CDR3 DNA is kept, in frame starting at base 1. CDR1 LGHNA and CDR2 YSLEER are derived from the germline V gene. V loses 1 base, J loses 1 base, and the germline ends lie 7 bases apart. The sample taken for sequencing was PBMCs. This clonotype was obtained from a woman in her 50s in good health and CMV-seropositive. Recombination joined TRBV4-3 with TRBJ1-1, with no confident D gene call. Read as DNA, the sequence is TGCGCCAGCAGCCAAGGGGGAGGGAACACTGAAGCTTTCTTT. This gives the protein CASSQGGGNTEAFF.